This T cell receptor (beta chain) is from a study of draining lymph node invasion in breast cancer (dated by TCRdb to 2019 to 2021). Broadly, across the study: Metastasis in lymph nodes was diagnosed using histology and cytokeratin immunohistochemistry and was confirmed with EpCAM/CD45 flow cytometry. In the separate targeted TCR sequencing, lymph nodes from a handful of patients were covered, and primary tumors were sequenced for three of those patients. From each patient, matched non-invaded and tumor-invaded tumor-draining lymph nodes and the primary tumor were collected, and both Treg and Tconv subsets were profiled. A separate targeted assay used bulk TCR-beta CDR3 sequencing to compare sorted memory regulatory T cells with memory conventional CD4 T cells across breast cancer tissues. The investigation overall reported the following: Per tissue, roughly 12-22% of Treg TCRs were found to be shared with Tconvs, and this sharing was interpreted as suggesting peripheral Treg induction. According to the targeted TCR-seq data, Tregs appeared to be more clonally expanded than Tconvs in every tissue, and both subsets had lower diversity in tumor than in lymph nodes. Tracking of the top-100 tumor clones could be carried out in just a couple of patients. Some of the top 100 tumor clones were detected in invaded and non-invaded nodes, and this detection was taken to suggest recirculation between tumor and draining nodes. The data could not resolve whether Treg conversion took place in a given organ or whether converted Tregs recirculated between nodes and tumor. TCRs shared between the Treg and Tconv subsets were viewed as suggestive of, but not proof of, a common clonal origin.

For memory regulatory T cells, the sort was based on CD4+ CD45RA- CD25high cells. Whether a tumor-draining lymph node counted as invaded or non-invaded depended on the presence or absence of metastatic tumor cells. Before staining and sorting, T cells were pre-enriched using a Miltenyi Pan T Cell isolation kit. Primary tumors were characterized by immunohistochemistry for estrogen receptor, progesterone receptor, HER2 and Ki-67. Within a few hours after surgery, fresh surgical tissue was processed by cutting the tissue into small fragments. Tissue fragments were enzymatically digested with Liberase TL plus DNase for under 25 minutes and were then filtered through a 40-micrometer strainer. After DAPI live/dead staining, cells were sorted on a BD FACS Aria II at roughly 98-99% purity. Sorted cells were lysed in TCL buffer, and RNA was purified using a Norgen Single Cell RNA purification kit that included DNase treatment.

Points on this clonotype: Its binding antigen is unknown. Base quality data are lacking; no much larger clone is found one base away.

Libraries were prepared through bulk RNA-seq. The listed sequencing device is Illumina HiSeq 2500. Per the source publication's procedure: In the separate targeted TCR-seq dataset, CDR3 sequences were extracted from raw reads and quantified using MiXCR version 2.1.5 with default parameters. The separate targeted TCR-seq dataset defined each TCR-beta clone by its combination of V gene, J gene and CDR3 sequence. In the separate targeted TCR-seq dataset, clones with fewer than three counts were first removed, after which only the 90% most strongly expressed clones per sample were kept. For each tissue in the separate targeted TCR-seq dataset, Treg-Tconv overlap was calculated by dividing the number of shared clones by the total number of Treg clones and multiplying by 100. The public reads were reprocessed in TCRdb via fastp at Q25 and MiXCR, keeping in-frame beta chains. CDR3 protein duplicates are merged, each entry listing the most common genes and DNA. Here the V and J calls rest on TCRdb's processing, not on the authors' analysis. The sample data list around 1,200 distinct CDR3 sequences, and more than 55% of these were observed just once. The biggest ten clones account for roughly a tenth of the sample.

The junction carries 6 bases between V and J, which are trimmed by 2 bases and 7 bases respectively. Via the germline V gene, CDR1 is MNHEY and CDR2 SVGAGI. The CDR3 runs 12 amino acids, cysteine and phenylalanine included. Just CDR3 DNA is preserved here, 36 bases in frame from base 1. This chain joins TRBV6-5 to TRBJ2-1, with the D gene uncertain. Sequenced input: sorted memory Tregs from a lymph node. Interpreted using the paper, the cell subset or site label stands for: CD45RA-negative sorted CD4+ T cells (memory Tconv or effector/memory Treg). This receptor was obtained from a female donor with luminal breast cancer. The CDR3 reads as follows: CASSYTGNEQFF. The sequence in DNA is TGTGCCAGCAGTTACACGGGTAATGAGCAGTTCTTC.